There are a few counts of the clone carrying this T cell receptor beta chain. Antigen: not known. Together with a sample-barcoded 5' primer, a J-beta primer mix was included in a second PCR lasting about 7 to 11 cycles. MiXCR was run by TCRdb on the 5' RACE reads, yielding one entry per CDR3 protein. The sample gives 910,000 or so distinct CDR3 sequences, roughly 47% of which show up once; about a fifth is in the top ten. This CDR3 region has 14 residues. Germline values: CDR1 DFQATT, CDR2 SNEGSKA (reference sequence). Trimming took off 5 bases at V and 2 bases at J, with 13 bases between the two ends. The record originates from a study of blood T cells in healthy people across ages. Every sample yielded at least 6.5 million isolated PBMCs. The study's findings and limits: Older age coincided with a roughly linear decline in TCR beta diversity per million T cells.

The rearrangement uses TRBV20-1 and TRBJ2-1; tentatively, D is TRBD2 (6 bases). The receptor's source is a woman aged 55 to 70 in good health. Sample: blood. The CDR3 sequence is CSASFAGPYNEQFF. The CDR3 DNA is TGCAGTGCTTCTTTCGCGGGACCCTACAATGAGCAGTTCTTC.